The 28 T cell receptor beta chains presented below share a single source sample, sequenced in a study of identical twins. TCRdb reprocessed the 5' RACE reads via MiXCR and lists one record per CDR3 protein. The sample includes 400,000 or so distinct CDR3 sequences, around 9.7% of them seen just once. Sequencing input: naive T cells sorted from blood. The receptors derive from a woman in her fifties or sixties in good health.

The sample holds a few counts of this clonotype. The V and J genes are TRBV13 and TRBJ2-2; D remains ambiguous. Per germline, CDR1 PRHDT and CDR2 FYEKMQ (reference sequence). Trimming shortened V by 5 bases and J by 7 bases, and 11 bases separated the two germline ends. The CDR3 length is 13 residues. The CDR3 loop reads CASSPLFLGELFF. CDR3 sequence (DNA): TGTGCCAGCAGCCCTCTTTTTCTCGGGGAGCTGTTTTTT.

This clonotype was counted only a few times. The chain joins TRBV7-9 to TRBJ1-1, with D unclear. The CDR3 is 15 amino acids. The V gene lost 2 bases and the J gene lost 4 bases, with 14 bases spanning the gap. Germline CDR1 reads SEHNR; CDR2 reads FQNEAQ (reference sequence). CDR3 DNA sequence: TGTGCCAGCAGCTTAAGGTTGGGGTTCCGCACTGAAGCTTTCTTT. This sequence encodes CASSLRLGFRTEAFF.

This clonotype was observed a few times. This sequence joins TRBV10-3 and TRBJ1-3; no reliable D call. The CDR3 length is 15 residues. From germline, CDR1 is ENHRY and CDR2 SYGVKD. Trimming pared 0 bases from V and 0 bases from J, leaving 6 bases between. CDR3 amino acids: CAISESVYSGNTIYF. The CDR3 DNA follows: TGTGCCATCAGTGAGTCCGTCTACTCTGGAAACACCATATATTTT.

This clonotype has only a few counts. The rearrangement uses TRBV10-2 and TRBJ2-4, with 7 bases identical to TRBD1. Germline CDR1 WSHSY, CDR2 SAAADI. This CDR3 has 16 residues. With V trimmed by 5 bases and J by 0 bases, 7 bases remained unmatched. CDR3 in DNA: TGCGCCAGCAGTCCAACCGGGACAGTAGCCAAAAACATTCAGTACTTC. Translated, it gives CASSPTGTVAKNIQYF.

The table lists this clonotype with many counts. CDR3 DNA: TGTGCCAGCAGCTTGCGGGAGTTTGATGCCTACGAGCAGTACGTC. The encoded protein is CASSLREFDAYEQYV. V and J are TRBV5-6 and TRBJ2-7; D is possibly TRBD2 (6 bases). Trimming left V 1 base short and J 2 bases short, with 13 bases between. Germline V lookup: CDR1 SGHDT, CDR2 YYEEEE. CDR3 length: 15 amino acids.

On this clonotype: This could be a read error, since a much larger clone is one nucleotide away. V is TRBV7-9 and J is TRBJ2-2, with D possibly being TRBD2 (6 bases). Germline CDR1 is SEHNR and CDR2 is FQNEAQ (reference sequence). The CDR3 is 10 residues long. The CDR3 DNA reads TGTGCCAGCAACGACGGGGGGCTGTTTTTT. Amino acid sequence: CASNDGGLFF.

The chain combines TRBV30 with TRBJ1-1; the D is unclear. The V gene's germline CDR1 is GTSNPN and CDR2 SVGIG (reference sequence). V was cut by 2 bases and J by 1 base, with 8 bases left in between. The CDR3 has 13 residues. Here the CDR3 DNA reads TGTGCCTGGAGTAAGGGTCGGAACACTGAAGCTTTCTTT. Residues: CAWSKGRNTEAFF.

This clonotype was seen repeatedly, ten times or more. J is TRBJ2-4 and V is TRBV5-1, with 7 bases aligning to TRBD1. CDR3 size: 17 residues. CDR1 and CDR2 (germline): SGHRS, YFSETQ. The trim removed 4 bases at V and 1 base at J, leaving 11 bases unmatched. CDR3 DNA sequence: TGCGCCAGCAGCCACCTCCCAAAACAGGGGGCCAAAAACATTCAGTACTTC. This gives the protein CASSHLPKQGAKNIQYF. The full variable domain, completed using reference TRBV5-1 and TRBJ2-4, is KAGVTQTPRYLIKTRGQQVTLSCSPISGHRSVSWYQQTPGQGLQFLFEYFSETQRNKGNFPGRFSGRQFSNSRSEMNVSTLELGDSALYLCASSHLPKQGAKNIQYFGAGTRLSVL.

This clonotype was seen many times. The CDR3 region is CASSRTGTRLYEQYF. For the CDR3, the DNA is TGTGCCAGCAGCCGAACCGGGACTAGGCTCTACGAGCAGTACTTC. The chain links TRBV3-1 to TRBJ2-7; TRBD2 aligns across 8 bases. Germline V CDR1 and CDR2: LGHDT, YNNKEL (reference sequence). V was clipped by 4 bases and J by 3 bases; unmatched bases: 8. CDR3 size: 15 residues.

This clonotype was seen more than once but under ten times. The rearrangement uses TRBV3-1 and TRBJ1-1; D is uncertain. The germline V gene has CDR1 LGHDT and CDR2 YNNKEL (reference sequence). The length of the CDR3 is 15 residues. Trimming stripped 1 base from V and 0 bases from J, with 9 bases between. The DNA of the CDR3 is TGTGCCAGCAGCCAAGTCCCAGGAATGAACACTGAAGCTTTCTTT. It encodes CASSQVPGMNTEAFF. The full variable domain, completed using reference TRBV3-1 and TRBJ1-1, is DTAVSQTPKYLVTQMGNDKSIKCEQNLGHDTMYWYKQDSKKFLKIMFSYNNKELIINETVPNRFSPKSPDKAHLNLHINSLELGDSAVYFCASSQVPGMNTEAFFGQGTRLTVV.

The genes are TRBV3-1 and TRBJ2-1, with 9 bases fitting TRBD2. The CDR3 spans 16 residues. Losses at the gene ends were 0 bases for V and 6 bases for J; bases not matched to a gene: 6. Germline values: CDR1 LGHDT, CDR2 YNNKEL (reference sequence). The CDR3 DNA reads TGTGCCAGCAGCCAAGAGGCTAGCGGGATCATCAATGAGCAGTTCTTC. Protein product: CASSQEASGIINEQFF.

As DNA, the CDR3 is TGTGCCAGCAGTGGATGGGGGATGCTAGCGGGAGTCAGGACCGGGGAGCTGTTTTTT. Protein: CASSGWGMLAGVRTGELFF. The genes are TRBV6-1 and TRBJ2-2, with TRBD2 matching over 10 bases. The CDR3 runs 19 residues. Trimming removed 4 bases from V and 5 bases from J; junction bases left unmatched: 16. The germline V gene encodes CDR1 MNHNS and CDR2 SASEGT.

This clonotype was found many times. The chain recombines TRBV29-1 with TRBJ1-1; possible D gene TRBD1, 5 bases. The CDR3 has 13 amino acids. CDR1 is SQVTM and CDR2 is ANQGSEA in the germline V gene. Trimming removed 6 bases from V and 6 bases from J, with 17 bases in between. CDR3 region: CSVSGRVSPEAFF. Here the CDR3 DNA reads TGCAGCGTGTCGGGACGAGTATCCCCTGAAGCTTTCTTT. Variable domain in full (rest from reference TRBV29-1 and TRBJ1-1): SAVISQKPSRDICQRGTSLTIQCQVDSQVTMMFWYRQQPGQSLTLIATANQGSEATYESGFVIDKFPISRPNLTFSTLTVSNMSPEDSSIYLCSVSGRVSPEAFFGQGTRLTVV.

The chain is built from TRBV29-1 and TRBJ1-1; 11 bases are a match to TRBD1. The CDR3 runs 14 residues. V shed 4 bases and J 10 bases; nucleotides not matched to a gene: 11. Germline CDR1 and CDR2: SQVTM and ANQGSEA. The CDR3 DNA reads TGCAGCGTTGCCTGGACAGGGGGCGTACAGGCAGCTTTCTTT. It yields the protein CSVAWTGGVQAAFF.

This clonotype was detected only a few times. The chain links TRBV6-5 to TRBJ2-4, with no clear D. The CDR3 is made up of 14 amino acids. Deletions cut 0 bases from V and 1 base from J, with 4 bases between. Germline-derived CDR1 and CDR2 are MNHEY and SVGAGI. The DNA of the CDR3 is TGTGCCAGCAGTTACTCAGGGGCCAAAAACATTCAGTACTTC. Translation gives CASSYSGAKNIQYF.

Many counts were recorded for this clonotype. The chain carries TRBV7-9 and TRBJ2-3; 9 positions match TRBD2. The CDR3 is 15 residues long. With 4 bases clipped from V and 0 bases from J, the junction kept 2 bases outside the gene matches. Germline V gene data show CDR1 as SEHNR and CDR2 as FQNEAQ (reference sequence). CDR3 in amino acids: CASSSLAGSTDTQYF. For the CDR3, the DNA is TGTGCCAGCAGCTCGCTAGCGGGAAGCACAGATACGCAGTATTTT.

This clonotype was seen many times. J is TRBJ1-2 and V is TRBV5-1; D uncertain. The germline V gene has CDR1 SGHRS and CDR2 YFSETQ. V lost 1 base to trimming and J lost 4 bases, with 8 bases between them. This CDR3 is built from 13 residues. CDR3 nucleotides: TGCGCCAGCAGCTTGTGGATGAGCTATGGCTACACCTTC. Amino acids: CASSLWMSYGYTF.

The chain employs TRBV27 and TRBJ2-5, with TRBD1 matching over 7 bases. J lost 4 bases, V lost 5 bases, and 4 bases had no gene match. Germline V gene data show CDR1 as MNHEY and CDR2 as SMNVEV (reference sequence). The CDR3 has 13 amino acids. This CDR3 is CASSRQGPETQYF. CDR3 sequence (DNA): TGTGCCAGCAGTCGACAGGGCCCAGAGACCCAGTACTTC.

The table lists this clonotype with many counts. The chain has TRBV10-3 and TRBJ2-2, with D hard to call. V was pared by 0 bases and J by 7 bases, with 3 bases between. This CDR3 spans 12 amino acids. Per germline, CDR1 ENHRY and CDR2 SYGVKD. CDR3 sequence: CAISESNGELFF. CDR3 sequence (DNA): TGTGCCATCAGTGAGTCGAACGGGGAGCTGTTTTTT.

This clonotype was seen repeatedly, ten times or more. V usage is TRBV5-1 and J usage is TRBJ2-2, with 7 bases that match TRBD1. CDR1 SGHRS and CDR2 YFSETQ come from the germline V gene. The CDR3 is made up of 16 amino acids. V lost 4 bases and J lost 6; bases outside the gene matches: 12. DNA for the CDR3: TGCGCCAGCAGCCGCGGTCCGACAGGGAGTTCCGGGGAGCTGTTTTTT. It yields the protein CASSRGPTGSSGELFF.

The chain links TRBV7-9 to TRBJ1-2, with D possibly matching TRBD1 (6 bases). Germline lookup yields CDR1 SEHNR and CDR2 FQNEAQ (reference sequence). The CDR3 spans 16 residues. Trimming removed 1 base from V and 8 bases from J, with 20 bases in between. CDR3 coding DNA: TGTGCCAGCAGCTTAGTGGTCGCGGGGACAAGTCGGGGCTACACCTTC. It encodes CASSLVVAGTSRGYTF. Full variable domain (missing parts from reference TRBV7-9 and TRBJ1-2): DTGVSQNPRHKITKRGQNVTFRCDPISEHNRLYWYRQTLGQGPEFLTYFQNEAQLEKSRLLSDRFSAERPKGSFSTLEIQRTEQGDSAMYLCASSLVVAGTSRGYTFGSGTRLTVV.

The gene calls are TRBV5-1 and TRBJ2-5, with 7 nucleotides matching TRBD1. CDR3 length equals 16 residues. Trimming took 0 bases from V and 5 from J; bases not matched to a gene: 10. The germline CDR1 and CDR2 sequences are SGHRS and YFSETQ. CDR3 sequence reads: CASSLEGAIRPETQYF. CDR3 bases: TGCGCCAGCAGCTTGGAGGGGGCTATACGACCGGAGACCCAGTACTTC.

This clonotype was detected only once. A much larger clone lies a single base off, so this may be a read error. No conserved phenylalanine or tryptophan ends this CDR3, so it is likely a read error. This chain joins TRBV28 and TRBJ1-2, with D tentatively TRBD1 (6 bases). Trimming stripped 4 bases from V and 4 bases from J, with 13 bases between. CDR3 size: 14 residues. In germline, CDR1 is MDHEN, CDR2 SYDVKM. CDR3 sequence reads: CASSSQGSGYGYTL. As DNA, the CDR3 is TGTGCCAGCAGTTCGCAGGGGTCTGGCTATGGCTACACCCTC.

The chain employs TRBV2 and TRBJ2-6; tentative D call: TRBD1 (5 bases). Per germline, CDR1 SNHLY and CDR2 FYNNEI. This CDR3 contains 15 residues. V lost 6 bases and J 4 bases, leaving 13 bases between the germline ends. The CDR3 DNA follows: TGTGCCAGCAGAGACAGTTGGTCGGGGGCCAACGTCCTGACTTTC. Amino acid sequence: CASRDSWSGANVLTF.

There are a few counts of this clonotype. This chain links TRBV14 with TRBJ1-2; 8 nucleotides agree with TRBD1. The junction had 5 bases not matched to a gene; V was cut back by 1 base and J by 4 bases. Germline-derived CDR1 and CDR2 are SGHDN and FVKESK. The CDR3 consists of 15 residues. The CDR3 region has the DNA TGTGCCAGCAGCCAAGGTCGGACAGGGACCTATGGCTACACCTTC. Protein: CASSQGRTGTYGYTF.

The chain has TRBV7-2 and TRBJ2-3; TRBD2 might be the D (6 bases). Trimming pared 2 bases from V and 1 base from J, leaving 10 bases between. This CDR3 contains 15 residues. Germline assignment: CDR1 SGHTA and CDR2 FQGNSA. The CDR3 region is CASSLRSSGTDTQYF. The CDR3 DNA follows: TGTGCCAGCAGCTTACGGTCTAGCGGCACAGATACGCAGTATTTT.

This clonotype appeared a few times. The chain couples TRBV3-1 to TRBJ2-6, with D maybe TRBD2 (6 bases). Trimming pared 8 bases from V and 0 bases from J, leaving 11 bases between. This CDR3 has 15 residues. CDR1 LGHDT and CDR2 YNNKEL come from the germline V gene (reference sequence). The CDR3 loop reads CASGVEGSGANVLTF. The CDR3 bases are TGTGCCAGCGGGGTGGAGGGCTCTGGGGCCAACGTCCTGACTTTC.

This clonotype has ten or more counts. V gene TRBV9 combines with J gene TRBJ2-7; D is ambiguous. This CDR3 comprises 12 residues. V was shortened by 4 bases and J by 3 bases, with 8 bases between the two germline ends. Germline-derived CDR1 and CDR2 are SGDLS and YYNGEE. CDR3 bases: TGTGCCAGCAGCTCCACTCTCTACGAGCAGTACTTC. It codes for CASSSTLYEQYF.